Described below is a single T cell receptor (beta chain) sequence and its context. This clone's antigen is unknown. No base qualities exist here, and no much larger clone lies one base off it. CDR1 and CDR2 are drawn from the germline V gene: MNHEY, SVGAGI. V is pared back by 0 bases and J by 7 bases, with 12 bases lying between the germline termini. The CDR3 runs 15 amino acids, cysteine and phenylalanine included. Solely the CDR3 DNA is kept, with 45 bases framed from the first base. The source of the sample is a study of T cell changes during pregnancy in multiple sclerosis (dated by TCRdb to the late 2010s). Background on the whole study: In women with multiple sclerosis, the researchers looked at how the T cell repertoire shifted as pregnancy progressed.

To prepare the library, the immunoSEQ multiplex PCR assay was applied. Drawn from immuneACCESS, this table holds only the in-frame rearrangements with V and J called that TCRdb kept. Clones are partly lost; checked studies trace under half to an unresolved V gene and leave the rest unexplained. This sample has around 31,000 clones in its table, and 80% to 90% of those were observed once. The ten top clones hold about 9.5% of the sample. This clonotype was sampled from a female donor with multiple sclerosis, enrolled in a pregnancy study. The chain was built from TRBV6-5 and TRBJ1-4, with the D gene uncertain. The sample in question was CD8+ T cells from peripheral blood mononuclear cells, obtained in the first trimester of pregnancy. The bases are TGTGCCAGCAGTTACTCGACGGGGTCGGCTGAAAAACTGTTTTTT. It translates to CASSYSTGSAEKLFF.